Each of the 15 T cell receptor beta chains below was sequenced from the same sample in a study of CD8 T cells in ankylosing spondylitis. TCRdb ran MiXCR on the 5' RACE reads and lists one entry per CDR3 protein. This sample has approximately 250,000 distinct CDR3 sequences, with about 30% found just once. The sequenced sample consisted of blood, either unsorted or a sorted T cell fraction (not recorded which). These receptors were collected from a male donor with ankylosing spondylitis or in good health (not recorded which).

This rearrangement joins TRBV20-1 to TRBJ1-5; D unclear. This CDR3 spans 14 amino acids. The ends were cut back, 2 bases at V and 1 base at J, with 9 bases in the middle. Germline CDR1 and CDR2: DFQATT and SNEGSKA (reference sequence). The CDR3 spells CSARSRGSNQPQHF. The CDR3 DNA is TGCAGTGCTAGATCCAGAGGGAGCAATCAGCCCCAGCATTTT.

This clonotype was detected a few times. The rearrangement uses TRBV6-1 and TRBJ2-7; maybe TRBD1 (6 bases). The CDR3 sequence is 14 residues long. CDR1 MNHNS and CDR2 SASEGT come from the germline V gene. V dropped 7 bases and J dropped 1 base, with 14 bases sitting between them. The CDR3 sequence is CASKQGIGSYEQYF. CDR3 sequence (DNA): TGTGCCAGCAAACAGGGTATTGGTTCCTACGAGCAGTACTTC.

Only a few counts were recorded for this clonotype. The chain recombines TRBV28 with TRBJ2-7, with D perhaps given as TRBD1 or TRBD2 (5 bases each). In germline, CDR1 is MDHEN, CDR2 SYDVKM. CDR3 length equals 13 residues. V lost 6 bases to trimming and J lost 2 bases, with 11 bases between them. CDR3 coding DNA: TGTGCCAGCAGCCCGGGACGGACCTACGAGCAGTACTTC. It codes for CASSPGRTYEQYF.

Concerning this clonotype itself: One end of the junction fails to match germline, which may point to a read error. The chain has TRBV5-6 and TRBJ2-7; 7 bases fit TRBD2. CDR3 length equals 16 residues. Per the germline V gene, CDR1 is SGHDT and CDR2 is YYEEEE. The CDR3 DNA is TGTGCCATCAGCTTGGGAACTCGCGGGGGATACTACGAGCAGTACTTC. Its protein is CAISLGTRGGYYEQYF.

Only a few counts were recorded for this clonotype. The J gene is TRBJ2-5, the V gene TRBV6-1; D not certain. This CDR3 contains 16 residues. V lost 7 bases to trimming and J lost 4 bases, with 22 bases between them. The germline CDR1 and CDR2 sequences are MNHNS and SASEGT. CDR3 region: CASTPRVPSRRETQYF. The CDR3 DNA follows: TGTGCCAGCACCCCCCGGGTTCCCTCCCGACGAGAGACCCAGTACTTC.

This clonotype was counted at least ten times. The chain's CDR3 is CASSYSYHTDTQYF. Here the CDR3 DNA reads TGTGCCAGCAGTTACTCGTATCACACAGATACGCAGTATTTT. The chain employs TRBV6-5 and TRBJ2-3; D unresolved. Trimming removed 0 bases at V and 2 bases at J, with 6 bases between. CDR3 length equals 14 residues. Germline V gives CDR1 MNHEY, CDR2 SVGAGI.

The CDR3 sequence: CATRDEANGEQFF. CDR3 nucleotides: TGTGCCACGCGGGACGAAGCTAACGGTGAGCAGTTCTTC. This chain joins TRBV10-3 and TRBJ2-1; D is perhaps TRBD2 (6 bases). The germline V and J ends were trimmed by 10 bases and 9 bases, with 19 bases remaining between them. The CDR3 consists of 13 residues. The germline gives CDR1 ENHRY, CDR2 SYGVKD.

This clonotype showed up just a few times. V and J are TRBV20-1 and TRBJ1-5; D is possibly TRBD1 (5 bases). The CDR3 extends over 15 amino acids. From germline, CDR1 is DFQATT and CDR2 SNEGSKA (reference sequence). Trimming cost V 2 bases and J 0 bases, with 11 bases left between them. The CDR3 here is CSARQGGTSNQPQHF. The CDR3 DNA reads as TGCAGTGCTAGACAGGGAGGGACTAGCAATCAGCCCCAGCATTTT.

J is TRBJ2-5 and V is TRBV9, with a tentative D call TRBD2 (5 bases). The V end was cut by 0 bases, the J end by 3 bases, with 15 bases between. The V gene's germline CDR1 is SGDLS and CDR2 YYNGEE. The CDR3 consists of 16 residues. CDR3 bases: TGTGCCAGCAGCGTAGGACCCAGCCGGGGTGAAGAGACCCAGTACTTC. Amino acid sequence: CASSVGPSRGEETQYF.

The chain employs TRBV6-5 and TRBJ2-1; 10 nucleotides line up with TRBD2. After removal of 0 bases from V and 9 bases from J, the junction contained 5 bases not matched to a gene. The length of the CDR3 is 15 residues. Germline V gives CDR1 MNHEY, CDR2 SVGAGI. This CDR3 is CASSYSERGGAEQFF. The CDR3 region has the DNA TGTGCCAGCAGTTACTCAGAGCGGGGGGGCGCTGAGCAGTTCTTC.

J is TRBJ2-7 and V is TRBV19; D not certain. The germline CDR1 and CDR2 sequences are LNHDA and SQIVND (reference sequence). The CDR3 length is 12 residues. Between the trimmed V and J ends, which lost 5 bases and 9 bases, there was a span of 14 bases. The CDR3 spells CASSVGSGRQYF. For the CDR3, the DNA is TGTGCCAGTAGTGTCGGGTCAGGTCGGCAGTACTTC.

CDR3 protein: CASRKPTGLDYGYTF. The CDR3 DNA reads TGCGCCAGCAGGAAACCTACGGGGCTTGACTATGGCTACACCTTC. The chain links TRBV5-1 to TRBJ1-2, with D perhaps matching TRBD1 (5 bases). Germline V gene data show CDR1 as SGHRS and CDR2 as YFSETQ. This CDR3 contains 15 residues. Trimming took off 5 bases at V and 3 bases at J, with 17 bases between the two ends.

In its sample, this clonotype was seen a few times. The rearrangement links TRBV5-1 to TRBJ2-2; tentative D call: TRBD1 (6 bases). Germline V gives CDR1 SGHRS, CDR2 YFSETQ. The CDR3 covers 16 residues. V lost 4 bases and J 0 bases, leaving 13 bases between the germline ends. The CDR3 reads CASSPGQPTNTGELFF. The CDR3 bases are TGCGCCAGCAGCCCAGGACAGCCAACGAACACCGGGGAGCTGTTTTTT.

V is TRBV7-2 and J is TRBJ2-1; TRBD1 matches 11 bases. J was trimmed by 1 base and V by 3 bases; bases with no gene match: 2. This CDR3 spans 16 amino acids. Per germline, CDR1 SGHTA and CDR2 FQGNSA. The CDR3 DNA is TGTGCCAGCAGCTTGGGGACAGGGGGTTCCTACAATGAGCAGTTCTTC. This gives the protein CASSLGTGGSYNEQFF.

This clonotype was counted at least ten times. This rearrangement joins TRBV20-1 to TRBJ2-1, with D possibly being TRBD1 (6 bases). Trimming left V 5 bases short and J 6 bases short, with 11 bases between. The germline V gene has CDR1 DFQATT and CDR2 SNEGSKA (reference sequence). This CDR3 contains 12 residues. The CDR3 loop reads CSAAKQGNEQFF. As DNA, the CDR3 is TGCAGTGCTGCTAAACAGGGCAATGAGCAGTTCTTC.